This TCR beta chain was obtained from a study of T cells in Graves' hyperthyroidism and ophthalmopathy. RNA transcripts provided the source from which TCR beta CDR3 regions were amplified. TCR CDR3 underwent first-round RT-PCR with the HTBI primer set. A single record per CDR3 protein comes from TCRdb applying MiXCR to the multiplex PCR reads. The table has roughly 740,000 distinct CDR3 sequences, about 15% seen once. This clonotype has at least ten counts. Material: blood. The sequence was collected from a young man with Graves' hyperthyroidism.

CDR3 sequence reads: CASSQDWGGDEAFF. The DNA of the CDR3 is TGTGCCAGCAGCCAAGATTGGGGGGGAGATGAAGCTTTCTTT. The genes are TRBV3-1 and TRBJ1-1, with D perhaps TRBD1 (5 bases). CDR1 LGHDT and CDR2 YNNKEL come from the germline V gene (reference sequence). Deletions cut 0 bases from V and 7 bases from J, with 12 bases between. This CDR3 region has 14 residues.